This T cell receptor (beta chain) is from a study of blood T cell repertoires in COVID-19. Clones were read by immunoSEQ multiplex PCR, and TCRdb kept only the in-frame ones, dropping some. The data show roughly 120,000 clones, 70% to 75% seen once. Germline CDR1 is MGHRA and CDR2 is YSYEKL. V dropped 1 base and J dropped 4 bases, with 20 bases sitting between them. The CDR3 has 18 amino acids. The sequence came from a man older than 75 with COVID-19, enrolled during active disease. This chain joins TRBV4-1 and TRBJ2-1, with D uncertain. The sequencing input was peripheral blood. CDR3 residues: CASSQVRGGEFFYNEQFF. As DNA, the CDR3 is TGCGCCAGCAGCCAAGTTAGAGGCGGAGAGTTTTTTTACAATGAGCAGTTCTTC.